The clone carrying this TCR beta chain has just a few counts. The CDR3 totals 16 residues. Trimming shortened V by 4 bases and J by 0 bases, and 16 bases separated the two germline ends. Germline values: CDR1 SGHKS, CDR2 YYEKEE (reference sequence). The data were obtained in a study of control samples from healthy donors and cancer patients. Profiled with immunoSEQ multiplex PCR; TCRdb holds only in-frame clones, not every one. The sample holds about 51,000 clones; 75% to 85% are singletons and the top ten take 10%. This sequence was found in a man in his 70s in good health. The V gene is TRBV5-5, the J gene TRBJ1-1; maybe TRBD1 (6 bases). The specimen was blood. The CDR3 protein is CASSLVPGDMNTEAFF. The CDR3, as DNA: TGTGCCAGCAGCCTCGTGCCGGGGGACATGAACACTGAAGCTTTCTTT. The whole variable domain, filled in from reference TRBV5-5 and TRBJ1-1, reads DAGVTQSPTHLIKTRGQQVTLRCSPISGHKSVSWYQQVLGQGPQFIFQYYEKEERGRGNFPDRFSARQFPNYSSELNVNALLLGDSALYLCASSLVPGDMNTEAFFGQGTRLTVV.